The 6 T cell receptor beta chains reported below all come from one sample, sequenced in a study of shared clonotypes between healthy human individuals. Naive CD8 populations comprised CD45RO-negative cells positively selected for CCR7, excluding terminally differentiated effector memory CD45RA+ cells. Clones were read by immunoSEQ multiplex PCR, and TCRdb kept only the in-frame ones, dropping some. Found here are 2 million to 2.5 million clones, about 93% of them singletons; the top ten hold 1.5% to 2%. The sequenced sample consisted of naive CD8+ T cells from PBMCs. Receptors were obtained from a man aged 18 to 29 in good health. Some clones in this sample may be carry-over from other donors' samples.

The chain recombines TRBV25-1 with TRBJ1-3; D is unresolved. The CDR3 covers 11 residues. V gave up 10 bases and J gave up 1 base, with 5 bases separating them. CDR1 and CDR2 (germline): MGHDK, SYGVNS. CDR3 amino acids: CATRSGNTIYF. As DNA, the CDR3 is TGTGCCACCAGGTCTGGAAACACCATATATTTT. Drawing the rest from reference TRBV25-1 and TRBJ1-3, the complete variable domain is EADIYQTPRYLVIGTGKKITLECSQTMGHDKMYWYQQDPGMELHLIHYSYGVNSTEKGDLSSESTVSRIRTEHFPLTLESARPSHTSQYLCATRSGNTIYFGEGSWLTVV.

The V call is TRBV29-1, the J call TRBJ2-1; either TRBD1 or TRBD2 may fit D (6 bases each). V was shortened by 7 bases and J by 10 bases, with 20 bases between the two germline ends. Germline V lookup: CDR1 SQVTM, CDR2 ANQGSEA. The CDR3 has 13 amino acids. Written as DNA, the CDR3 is TGCAGCGGGACTACAGGGCTGGACCCCGAGCAGTTCTTC. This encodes CSGTTGLDPEQFF.

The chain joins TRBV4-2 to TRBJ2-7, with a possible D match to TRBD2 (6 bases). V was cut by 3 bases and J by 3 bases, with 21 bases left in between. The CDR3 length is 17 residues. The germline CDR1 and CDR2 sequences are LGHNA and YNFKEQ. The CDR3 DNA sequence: TGTGCCAGCAGCCATCGACGGTATGGCGGGGTGGACTACGAGCAGTACTTC. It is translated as CASSHRRYGGVDYEQYF.

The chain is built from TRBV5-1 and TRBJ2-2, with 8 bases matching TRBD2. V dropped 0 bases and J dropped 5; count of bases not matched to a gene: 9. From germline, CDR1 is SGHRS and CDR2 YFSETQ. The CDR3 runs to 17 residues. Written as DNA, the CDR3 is TGCGCCAGCAGCTTGGAGGGGCGCGGGACTAGAACCGGGGAGCTGTTTTTT. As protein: CASSLEGRGTRTGELFF.

In DNA form, the CDR3 reads TGTGCCAGCAGCTTAGACTCTTATAGCAATCAGCCCCAGCATTTT. Translation: CASSLDSYSNQPQHF. The chain couples TRBV7-9 to TRBJ1-5; D gene uncertain. This CDR3 has 15 amino acids. Germline assignment: CDR1 SEHNR and CDR2 FQNEAQ (reference sequence). Trimming removed 1 base from V and 0 bases from J, with 7 bases in between.

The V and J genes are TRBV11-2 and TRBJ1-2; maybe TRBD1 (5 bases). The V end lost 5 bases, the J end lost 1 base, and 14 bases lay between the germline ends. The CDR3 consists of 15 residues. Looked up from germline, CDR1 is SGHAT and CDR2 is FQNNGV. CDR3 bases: TGTGCCAGCAGCACTAGAACAGGAGTTAACTATGGCTACACCTTC. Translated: CASSTRTGVNYGYTF.